Listed here is a single T cell receptor beta chain. This sample is drawn from a study of T cell responses to AZD1222 COVID-19 vaccine. Profiling relied on immunoSEQ multiplex PCR, and the TCRdb table lists in-frame clones only, not all of them. The sample yields around 130,000 clones, just over 85% seen once. Germline V lookup: CDR1 MNHEY, CDR2 SMNVEV (reference sequence). The V end lost 3 bases, the J end lost 6 bases, and 14 bases lay between the germline ends. CDR3 size: 14 residues. Source: peripheral blood, taken on day 0 of AZD1222 vaccination. The chain links TRBV27 to TRBJ1-2; no reliable D call. This sequence was found in an adult in good health. The CDR3 bases are TGTGCCAGCAGTTTGTCCGGCCCCGTGGATGGCTACACCTTC. Translation gives CASSLSGPVDGYTF.